This T cell receptor (beta chain) originates from a study of T cells in Graves' hyperthyroidism and ophthalmopathy (dated by TCRdb to the late 2010s). With respect to the entire study: Peripheral blood was sampled at the time of initial diagnosis, prior to any treatment. Whether ophthalmopathy could be predicted prospectively was tested in an independent validation cohort made up of 18 to 20 hyperthyroidism patients plus 17 patients who later progressed to ophthalmopathy. The paper reports TCR Vbeta CDR3 sequencing of 135 peripheral blood samples: some 41 ophthalmopathy, about 75 hyperthyroidism and approximately 17 progressor patients. To identify TCR V-J signatures that set the groups apart, the researchers used a discovery cohort of about a hundred patients, made up of under 45 with Graves' ophthalmopathy and 55 to 65 with stable Graves' hyperthyroidism. Once sampling was done, hyperthyroidism patients were given methimazole at a starting dose of 30 mg daily, whereas ophthalmopathy patients were given high-dose intravenous methylprednisolone. The study also compared thyroid tissue and blood T-cell repertoires from roughly six Graves' hyperthyroidism patients. For training and testing, the 100 or so patients in the discovery cohort were randomly divided in a 7:3 ratio. Here is what the overall study found, with its caveats: In cross-validation, a model built on a 13 V-J signature told ophthalmopathy apart from stable hyperthyroidism with less than 90% sensitivity and approximately 84% specificity, and in testing the same model reached 80%/75%. Sample size was not statistically predetermined, and blinding of investigators to group allocation was not performed. Most expanded thyroid clonotypes (frequency above 0.001) were also detected in blood, a finding suggesting that blood repertoires may reflect thyroid immune responses. During validation, the model predicted progression to ophthalmopathy a median of approximately six months ahead of onset, with roughly 65% sensitivity and about 72% specificity.

A patient counted as having stable Graves' hyperthyroidism if no progression to ophthalmopathy occurred over 18 months of follow-up. Hyperthyroidism patients were aged 18 to 65 years and newly diagnosed, with disease duration of less than 2 months. The study excluded patients with uncontrolled infections, other autoimmune diseases, pregnancy or lactation. Diagnoses relied on clinical symptoms, serum thyroxine and TRAb, thyroid ultrasound and orbital computed tomography. PBMCs were separated from 10 ml of fresh peripheral blood using Ficoll-Paque density gradient centrifugation. Total RNA was extracted with Trizol reagent, and quality was checked on an Agilent 2100 Bioanalyzer. This clonotype was counted only a few times. There is no known antigen for this receptor. Nothing much larger sits one base from this clone, and base qualities are not available. The TCR beta CDR3 regions were amplified from the RNA transcripts. For the first round of RT-PCR on the TCR CDR3, the HTBI primer set was used together with the Qiagen OneStep RT-PCR kit. Libraries were constructed in a second round of multiplex PCR, after which size selection and purification were carried out. Sequencing of the libraries was done on an Illumina HiSeq2000 using paired-end 100 bp reads. Per the source publication's procedure: SOAPnuke was used to process the raw data, with reads discarded if the reads contained adapters or uncalled bases, had a mean Phred below 15, or lacked an exact constant-primer or identifier match. COPE v1.2.5 was used to merge high-quality paired reads, and clonotypes were defined as unique nucleotide sequences. Clonotypes were aligned to IMGT TRBV, TRBD and TRBJ reference segments using MiTCR v1.1. The analysis included only V-J combinations with a frequency above 0.0001, which together covered roughly 99% of the repertoires. The TCS score was defined as F50 (clonal expansion) divided by E x V (chaos), with BLOSUM62-based TCRdist calculated between CDR3 peptides within each V-J. Welch's t-statistics and random forest reduced several hundred V-J features to under 15, which were used in a naive Bayes classifier (R e1071). TCRdb redid the processing of the public reads, applying fastp at Q25 and MiXCR, and retained in-frame beta chains. Every entry covers one CDR3 protein and lists the most common genes and DNA from its rows. The V and J calls shown here were made by TCRdb, not taken from the authors' results. The sample table records 550,000 to 600,000 distinct CDR3 sequences; around 17% of these occur just once. 18% of the sample is held by the ten biggest clonotypes.

Including the terminal cysteine and phenylalanine, the CDR3 comprises 16 residues. Only the CDR3 region is kept as DNA, spanning 48 bases read in frame from base 1. Taken from the germline V gene, the CDR1 and CDR2 loops are SQVTM and ANQGSEA. V trim: 7 bases; J trim: 2 bases; unmatched bases: 12. The chain was built from TRBV29-1 and TRBJ2-1, with 9 bases in between that match TRBD2. The sequencing input was blood. The TCR sequence derives from a woman aged 18 to 35 with Graves' hyperthyroidism. The bases are TGCAGCGCAGGGTCTGGGGGCGGGAGGGCCTACAATGAGCAGTTCTTC. Its protein product is CSAGSGGGRAYNEQFF.